This T cell receptor beta chain was profiled in a study of siplizumab effects on memory and regulatory T cells. General observations from the study: The authors could not assign a naive or memory phenotype to roughly 80-97% of proliferating CD4+ or CD8+ clones. Alloreactive sequences traceable to unstimulated CD4+ memory cells declined significantly under siplizumab. Apparently key alloresponse contributors, naive T cells also seemed more diverse than memory cells.

Per sample, the assay covered about 10^5 TCR templates. TCRdb's table, derived via immunoSEQ multiplex PCR, lists solely in-frame clones and lacks some. The table includes 92,000 or so clones, around 90% detected once. Looked up from germline, CDR1 is SGHTA and CDR2 is FQGNSA. V was trimmed by 1 base and J by 2 bases, leaving 9 bases between them. The CDR3 has 14 amino acids. To note about this clone: The antigen is undetermined.

The sample consisted of CD4+ T cells sorted from blood. The chain has TRBV7-2 and TRBJ2-7; no reliable D call. The sequence came from a human donor in good health. CDR3 DNA: TGTGCCAGCAGCTTAGTTGGATTAACCTACGAGCAGTACTTC. It is translated as CASSLVGLTYEQYF.